Below are 30 T cell receptor beta chains sequenced from a single sample in a study of T cells in Graves' hyperthyroidism and ophthalmopathy. Amplified regions were TCR beta CDR3 sequences from RNA transcripts. The HTBI primer set served for first-round RT-PCR of the TCR CDR3. TCRdb reprocessed the multiplex PCR reads with MiXCR, giving one entry per CDR3 protein. The repertoire holds over 150,000 distinct CDR3 sequences, about a sixth seen once, with 25% to 30% in the top ten. The sample was blood. The receptors derive from a woman aged 45-65 years with Graves' hyperthyroidism.

This clonotype was picked up many times. The genes are TRBV27 and TRBJ1-2, with TRBD1 matching 8 bases. The CDR3 totals 16 residues. CDR1 is MNHEY, CDR2 SMNVEV, per germline (reference sequence). With V trimmed by 5 bases and J by 2 bases, 10 bases remained unmatched. The CDR3 here is CASSPLDRDGNYGYTF. The CDR3 region has the DNA TGTGCCAGCAGTCCCCTGGACAGGGATGGGAACTATGGCTACACCTTC.

This clonotype was recorded at least ten times. V and J are TRBV6-2 or TRBV6-3 and TRBJ1-2; TRBD1 matches at 8 bases. V lost 7 bases and J lost 1; bases outside the gene matches: 14. Looked up from germline, CDR1 is MNHEY and CDR2 is SVGEGT. This CDR3 region has 17 residues. The CDR3 sequence: CASTYRRRTGHNYGYTF. CDR3 in DNA: TGTGCCAGCACTTATCGACGTCGGACAGGGCATAACTATGGCTACACCTTC.

This clonotype was seen repeatedly, ten times or more. The chain uses TRBV6-1 and TRBJ1-2; no clear D. Trimming cost V 3 bases and J 3 bases, with 14 bases left between them. This CDR3 region has 15 residues. Germline V gives CDR1 MNHNS, CDR2 SASEGT. The CDR3 nucleotides are TGTGCCAGCAGTGACACTTCCGGGATTCACTATGGCTACACCTTC. Protein sequence: CASSDTSGIHYGYTF.

At least ten counts were recorded for this clonotype. This chain uses TRBV7-9 with TRBJ2-2; D is unresolved. The CDR3 has 12 amino acids. The germline CDR1 and CDR2 sequences are SEHNR and FQNEAQ (reference sequence). V lost 5 bases and J 5 bases, leaving 6 bases between the germline ends. CDR3 amino acids: CASSPWTGELFF. The CDR3 DNA follows: TGTGCCAGCAGCCCGTGGACCGGGGAGCTGTTTTTT.

This clonotype appeared many times. The chain carries TRBV29-1 and TRBJ1-1; 7 bases align to TRBD1. With V trimmed by 5 bases and J by 0 bases, 3 bases remained unmatched. This CDR3 has 13 residues. Germline V gives CDR1 SQVTM, CDR2 ANQGSEA. CDR3 region: CSVRGQMNTEAFF. CDR3 nucleotide sequence: TGCAGCGTTAGGGGACAGATGAACACTGAAGCTTTCTTT.

This clonotype was counted at least ten times. The rearrangement uses TRBV12-3 or TRBV12-4 and TRBJ1-2; possible D gene TRBD1, 5 bases. The CDR3 runs 19 residues. V shed 2 bases and J shed 4 bases, with 26 bases lying between them. In DNA form, the CDR3 reads TGTGCCAGCAGTTTATTGGTCGGGGGACCTTTCCAGTTTACCTATGGCTACACCTTC. It codes for CASSLLVGGPFQFTYGYTF.

Many counts were recorded for this clonotype. The chain combines TRBV7-3 with TRBJ2-6; D is possibly TRBD1 (5 bases). CDR3 length: 16 amino acids. In germline, CDR1 is SGHTA, CDR2 FQGTGA. V shed 5 bases and J shed 0 bases, with 11 bases lying between them. The chain's CDR3 is CASSPTVTSGANVLTF. CDR3 DNA sequence: TGTGCCAGCAGCCCGACAGTTACCTCTGGGGCCAACGTCCTGACTTTC.

This clonotype was counted a few times. This chain links TRBV11-2 with TRBJ2-1; 9 bases align to TRBD1. Trimming removed 1 base from V and 9 bases from J; junction bases left unmatched: 10. This CDR3 contains 16 residues. Germline CDR1 SGHAT, CDR2 FQNNGV. The CDR3: CASSLGTGASIREQFF. CDR3 nucleotides: TGTGCCAGCAGCTTAGGGACAGGGGCTTCGATTCGTGAGCAGTTCTTC.

This clonotype has a count of ten or more. The genes are TRBV6-2 or TRBV6-3 and TRBJ2-1; the D gene is possibly TRBD1 (6 bases). The germline gives CDR1 MNHEY, CDR2 SVGEGT. V was clipped by 1 base and J by 8 bases, with 9 bases between them. CDR3 length: 13 residues. The CDR3: CASSYYRGYEQFF. CDR3 nucleotide sequence: TGTGCCAGCAGTTACTATAGGGGGTATGAGCAGTTCTTC.

This clonotype was recorded at least ten times. V and J are TRBV7-9 and TRBJ1-6; 8 bases are shared with TRBD1. Germline assignment: CDR1 SEHNR and CDR2 FQNEAQ (reference sequence). This CDR3 region has 17 residues. Trimming took 5 bases from V and 3 from J; bases not matched to a gene: 9. As DNA, the CDR3 is TGTGCCAGCAGCAGCAGACAGGGGACAAGCTATAATTCACCCCTCCACTTT. Translation: CASSSRQGTSYNSPLHF.

This clonotype was found many times. This chain joins TRBV28 and TRBJ2-5; D is tentatively TRBD1 or TRBD2 (6 bases each). Trimming cost V 8 bases and J 9 bases, with 25 bases left between them. CDR1 and CDR2 from the germline V gene are MDHEN and SYDVKM. The CDR3 length is 15 residues. CDR3 in amino acids: CASLGVGGLRAAQYF. For the CDR3, the DNA is TGTGCCAGCCTTGGGGTCGGGGGCCTCCGGGCGGCCCAGTACTTC.

In its sample, this clonotype was seen many times. The chain employs TRBV19 and TRBJ1-3; 8 bases fit TRBD1. In germline, CDR1 is LNHDA, CDR2 SQIVND (reference sequence). The CDR3 length is 16 residues. Germline trimming cut 5 bases from V and 0 bases from J; bases unmatched to any gene: 6. For the CDR3, the DNA is TGTGCCAGTAGTTTCCGACAGGGGACCTCTGGAAACACCATATATTTT. Its protein is CASSFRQGTSGNTIYF.

This clonotype was seen at least ten times. The chain carries TRBV6-5 and TRBJ2-2; the match to TRBD1 covers 7 bases. This CDR3 is built from 18 residues. Trimming at V came to 0 bases and at J to 2 bases, leaving 9 bases not matched to a gene. Germline V gene lookup returns CDR1 MNHEY and CDR2 SVGAGI. CDR3 nucleotide sequence: TGTGCCAGCAGTTACTCGAGGGCAAGGGGGCAAAACACCGGGGAGCTGTTTTTT. This translates into CASSYSRARGQNTGELFF.

Details on this clonotype: The junction does not match germline at one end; this may be a read error. This chain uses TRBV28 with TRBJ1-5, with TRBD1 identical over 10 bases. Looked up from germline, CDR1 is MDHEN and CDR2 is SYDVKM. This CDR3 is built from 18 residues. DNA of the CDR3: TGTGCCAGCAGTTTACGCGACAGGGGGCTCCGTCTTAATCAGCTCCAGCATTTT. Translation gives CASSLRDRGLRLNQLQHF.

On this clonotype: Just one base apart from a much larger clone, this may be a read error. The chain uses TRBV6-5 and TRBJ1-2, with D possibly being TRBD1 (6 bases). CDR3 length equals 12 residues. Trimming left V 4 bases short and J 8 bases short, with 11 bases between. The germline V gene encodes CDR1 MNHEY and CDR2 SVGAGI. The CDR3 region has the DNA TGTGCCAGCAGTTCAGCAGGGGTCGGCTACACCTTC. Its protein is CASSSAGVGYTF.

There are many counts of this clonotype. The chain joins TRBV11-3 to TRBJ2-3; D remains ambiguous. The length of the CDR3 is 15 residues. Trimming shortened V by 1 base and J by 0 bases, and 8 bases separated the two germline ends. Germline CDR1 SGHNT, CDR2 YENEEA. This CDR3 is CASSLAGSSTDTQYF. CDR3 DNA: TGTGCCAGCAGCTTAGCAGGTTCTAGCACAGATACGCAGTATTTT.

The chain recombines TRBV5-5 with TRBJ2-7; 8 nucleotides align to TRBD1. Trimming at V came to 4 bases and at J to 3 bases, leaving 9 bases not matched to a gene. The germline gives CDR1 SGHKS, CDR2 YYEKEE (reference sequence). This CDR3 spans 15 amino acids. The CDR3 loop is CASSAGTGFHYEQYF. The CDR3 DNA follows: TGTGCCAGCAGCGCCGGGACAGGATTCCACTACGAGCAGTACTTC.

A remark on this clonotype: One end of the junction is discordant with germline, which a read error may explain. The V call is TRBV28, the J call TRBJ1-1; D not resolved. The CDR3 has 11 residues. CDR1 is MDHEN and CDR2 is SYDVKM in the germline V gene. In DNA, the CDR3 is TGCGCCAGCAGCCCTGCCACTGAAGCTTTCTTT. The encoded protein is CASSPATEAFF.

The genes are TRBV4-1 and TRBJ1-2, with TRBD1 as a possible D gene (6 bases). From germline, CDR1 is MGHRA and CDR2 YSYEKL. V lost 0 bases and J 0 bases, leaving 17 bases between the germline ends. The CDR3 runs 18 residues. In nucleotides, the CDR3 is TGCGCCAGCAGCCAAGATATTATCGGGACACCGGCTAACTATGGCTACACCTTC. Its translation: CASSQDIIGTPANYGYTF.

DNA for the CDR3: TGTGCCAGCAGCTTAGATGGCCAGTCAAGAGAGACCCAGTACTTC. Translated: CASSLDGQSRETQYF. The V and J genes are TRBV7-9 and TRBJ2-5; D gene unclear. Trimming took 1 base from V and 4 from J, leaving 13 bases between them. This CDR3 region has 15 residues. The germline V gene encodes CDR1 SEHNR and CDR2 FQNEAQ (reference sequence). The full variable domain, its missing parts supplied by reference TRBV7-9 and TRBJ2-5, is DTGVSQNPRHKITKRGQNVTFRCDPISEHNRLYWYRQTLGQGPEFLTYFQNEAQLEKSRLLSDRFSAERPKGSFSTLEIQRTEQGDSAMYLCASSLDGQSRETQYFGPGTRLLVL.

This clonotype was observed many times. The chain has TRBV10-3 and TRBJ1-1, with TRBD1 matching over 8 bases. CDR1 is ENHRY and CDR2 is SYGVKD in the germline V gene. J was trimmed by 2 bases and V by 2 bases; bases with no gene match: 4. The CDR3 loop spans 15 amino acids. CDR3 loop: CAISEGQGSNTEAFF. CDR3 nucleotides: TGTGCCATCAGTGAGGGACAGGGCTCAAACACTGAAGCTTTCTTT.

This clonotype was seen repeatedly, ten times or more. The junction departs from germline at one end; a sequencing error may be responsible. CDR3: CASSLADHPLYQKTQYF. The CDR3 region has the DNA TGTGCCAGCAGCTTAGCGGACCATCCTTTGTACCAAAAGACCCAGTACTTC. The chain recombines TRBV7-2 with TRBJ2-5; D is unclear. This CDR3 comprises 17 residues. Germline values: CDR1 SGHTA, CDR2 FQGNSA.

The sample holds many counts of this clonotype. The rearrangement joins TRBV10-2 to TRBJ2-1; TRBD2 agrees at 7 bases. CDR1 and CDR2 from the germline V gene are WSHSY and SAAADI. The CDR3 sequence is 15 residues long. V was pared by 6 bases and J by 1 base, with 6 bases of the junction left unmatched. The CDR3 here is CASSGVGGSYNEQFF. In DNA, the CDR3 is TGCGCCAGCAGCGGGGTCGGGGGGTCCTACAATGAGCAGTTCTTC.

This clonotype has at least ten counts. The J gene is TRBJ2-1, the V gene TRBV2; TRBD2 might be the D (6 bases). This CDR3 contains 18 residues. Germline lookup yields CDR1 SNHLY and CDR2 FYNNEI. The V gene lost 7 bases and the J gene lost 0 bases, with 22 bases spanning the gap. CDR3 DNA: TGTGCCAGCACTCCGGTTCGCCTTCGGGGGAGCTCCTACAATGAGCAGTTCTTC. Translation gives CASTPVRLRGSSYNEQFF.

This sequence joins TRBV6-2 or TRBV6-3 and TRBJ1-5, with TRBD1 as a possible D gene (5 bases). Germline CDR1 and CDR2: MNHEY and SVGEGT. This CDR3 has 14 residues. The V end lost 8 bases, the J end lost 2 bases, and 13 bases lay between the germline ends. CDR3 loop: CASGLGQGNQPQHF. As DNA, the CDR3 is TGTGCCAGCGGTCTGGGGCAGGGCAATCAGCCCCAGCATTTT.

This clonotype turned up a few times. The V gene is TRBV18, the J gene TRBJ1-3; 7 bases line up with TRBD1. The CDR3 runs 16 residues. Trimming cost V 3 bases and J 1 base; bases outside gene matches: 6. CDR1 and CDR2 from the germline V gene are KGHSH and LQKENI. CDR3 loop: CASSPGTVESGNTIYF. CDR3 in DNA: TGTGCCAGCTCACCCGGGACAGTAGAATCTGGAAACACCATATATTTT.

This clonotype was recorded many times. The gene calls are TRBV6-1 and TRBJ1-2; D remains unclear. Germline assignment: CDR1 MNHNS and CDR2 SASEGT. V shed 0 bases and J shed 6 bases, with 23 bases lying between them. CDR3 length: 18 amino acids. The chain's CDR3 is CASSEAYPLGGPRDGYTF. CDR3 DNA: TGTGCCAGCAGTGAAGCATACCCTTTGGGAGGACCTAGGGATGGCTACACCTTC.

This clonotype was seen many times. The chain combines TRBV6-2 or TRBV6-3 with TRBJ2-7; 7 bases are a match to TRBD1. The CDR3 length is 15 residues. Germline CDR1 MNHEY, CDR2 SVGEGT. Trimming removed 7 bases from V and 4 bases from J; junction bases left unmatched: 13. The CDR3, as DNA: TGTGCCAGCACCTACGATCCGGGACAGAGATACGAGCAGTACTTC. It encodes CASTYDPGQRYEQYF.

This clonotype was found many times. The chain recombines TRBV5-6 with TRBJ2-1; no reliable D call. The ends were cut back, 0 bases at V and 6 bases at J, with 4 bases in the middle. Germline V lookup: CDR1 SGHDT, CDR2 YYEEEE. This CDR3 contains 12 residues. This CDR3 is CASSLVSNEQFF. The CDR3 nucleotides are TGTGCCAGCAGCTTGGTGTCCAATGAGCAGTTCTTC.

In this sample, this clonotype turned up many times. The chain has TRBV15 and TRBJ1-1; D unclear. The CDR3 runs 18 residues. Germline CDR1 LNHNV, CDR2 YYDKDF (reference sequence). Deletions cut 3 bases from V and 5 bases from J, with 25 bases between. The CDR3 spells CATSSSIWTPRRKTEAFF. Here the CDR3 DNA reads TGTGCCACCAGCAGCAGCATTTGGACTCCCAGGAGGAAGACTGAAGCTTTCTTT.